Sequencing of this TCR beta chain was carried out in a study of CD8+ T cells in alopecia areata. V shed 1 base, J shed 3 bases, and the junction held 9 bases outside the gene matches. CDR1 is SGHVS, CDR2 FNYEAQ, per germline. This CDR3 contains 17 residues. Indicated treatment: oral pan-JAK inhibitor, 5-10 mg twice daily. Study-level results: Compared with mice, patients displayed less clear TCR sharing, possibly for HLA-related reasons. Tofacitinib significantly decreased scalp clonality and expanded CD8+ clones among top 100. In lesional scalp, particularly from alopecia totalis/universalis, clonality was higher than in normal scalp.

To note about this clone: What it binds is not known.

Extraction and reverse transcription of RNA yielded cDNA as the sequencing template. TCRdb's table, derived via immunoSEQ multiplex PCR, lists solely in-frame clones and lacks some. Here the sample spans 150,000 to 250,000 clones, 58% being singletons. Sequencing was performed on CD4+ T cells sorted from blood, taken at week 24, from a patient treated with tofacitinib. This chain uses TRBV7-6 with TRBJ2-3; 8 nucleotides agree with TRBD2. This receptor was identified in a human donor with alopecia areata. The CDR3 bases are TGTGCCAGCAGCTTAGGCGGGAGGTCCAGCAGTACAGATACGCAGTATTTT. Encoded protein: CASSLGGRSSSTDTQYF.